This passage covers 26 T cell receptor beta chains from one sample sequenced in a study of cytomegalovirus exposure and HLA in healthy donors. Profiling relied on immunoSEQ multiplex PCR, and the TCRdb table lists in-frame clones only, not all of them. This table holds 150,000 to 200,000 clones, around nine tenths found once. The sequencing input was PBMCs. These receptors all stem from a man between 18 and 35 years old in good health and CMV-seropositive.

The V gene is TRBV7-9, the J gene TRBJ2-1, with 13 bases that match TRBD2. Trimming at V came to 3 bases and at J to 9 bases, leaving 8 bases not matched to a gene. This CDR3 is built from 16 residues. Germline V CDR1 and CDR2: SEHNR, FQNEAQ (reference sequence). The CDR3: CASSLGAGTSGTEQFF. Here the CDR3 DNA reads TGTGCCAGCAGCTTGGGGGCCGGGACTAGCGGGACTGAGCAGTTCTTC.

The chain has TRBV4-1 and TRBJ2-7, with a tentative D call TRBD2 (5 bases). Looked up from germline, CDR1 is MGHRA and CDR2 is YSYEKL. With 0 bases removed from V and 0 bases from J, the gap between germline ends came to 21 bases. CDR3 length equals 19 residues. The CDR3 DNA sequence: TGCGCCAGCAGCCAAGATCGGTTGAGGGTTTTCTCCCGCTCCTACGAGCAGTACTTC. Amino acid sequence: CASSQDRLRVFSRSYEQYF.

V is TRBV27 and J is TRBJ2-2; TRBD2 is a possible D gene (6 bases). Trimming shortened V by 4 bases and J by 4 bases, and 13 bases separated the two germline ends. Germline CDR1 MNHEY, CDR2 SMNVEV (reference sequence). CDR3 length: 15 amino acids. The CDR3 DNA is TGTGCCAGCAGTTCCCTGGCTAGCGTCACCGGGGAGCTGTTTTTT. Translated: CASSSLASVTGELFF.

This chain links TRBV19 with TRBJ2-7, with D possibly TRBD1 on 5 matching bases. Deletions cut 6 bases from V and 1 base from J, with 13 bases between. CDR1 and CDR2 from the germline V gene are LNHDA and SQIVND (reference sequence). The CDR3 runs to 14 residues. CDR3 sequence reads: CASRGAHESYEQYF. The CDR3 coding sequence is TGTGCCAGTAGAGGGGCCCACGAGTCCTACGAGCAGTACTTC.

J is TRBJ1-5 and V is TRBV15; TRBD1 is a possible D gene (5 bases). Germline CDR1 LNHNV, CDR2 YYDKDF (reference sequence). V lost 0 bases to trimming and J lost 3 bases, with 9 bases between them. CDR3 size: 15 residues. This CDR3 is CATSREPRANQPQHF. In nucleotides, the CDR3 is TGTGCCACCAGCAGAGAGCCCAGGGCCAATCAGCCCCAGCATTTT.

CDR3 DNA: TGTGCCAGTCGGGGAGAGATGAACACTGAAGCTTTCTTT. It is translated as CASRGEMNTEAFF. The chain combines TRBV19 with TRBJ1-1; no reliable D call. This CDR3 has 13 amino acids. CDR1 LNHDA and CDR2 SQIVND come from the germline V gene (reference sequence). The germline V and J ends were trimmed by 8 bases and 0 bases, with 10 bases remaining between them.

J is TRBJ2-5 and V is TRBV10-3, with TRBD2 identical over 14 bases. This CDR3 region has 16 residues. The J segment lost 3 bases and the V segment lost 2 bases, leaving 2 bases of the junction unmatched. CDR1 and CDR2 from the germline V gene are ENHRY and SYGVKD. CDR3 region: CAISERGLAGEETQYF. Written as DNA, the CDR3 is TGTGCCATCAGTGAGCGGGGACTAGCGGGAGAAGAGACCCAGTACTTC.

Comments on this clone: Germline and junction disagree at one end, which may indicate a read error. The V gene is TRBV7-7, the J gene TRBJ2-3; TRBD1 aligns across 8 bases. The germline V gene encodes CDR1 SSHAT and CDR2 FNYEAQ (reference sequence). This CDR3 spans 16 amino acids. Here the CDR3 reads CASSLSGAGGPDTQYF. For the CDR3, the DNA is TGTGCTAGCAGCTTATCCGGGGCAGGGGGCCCAGATACGCAGTATTTT.

V and J are TRBV29-1 and TRBJ2-3; 13 bases are a match to TRBD2. V shed 0 bases, J shed 5 bases, and the junction held 5 bases outside the gene matches. There are 16 residues in the CDR3. Germline lookup yields CDR1 SQVTM and CDR2 ANQGSEA. The CDR3 nucleotides are TGCAGCGTTGAAGACGGACTAGCGGGAGTTCTAGATACGCAGTATTTT. Translation: CSVEDGLAGVLDTQYF.

The genes are TRBV2 and TRBJ1-5, with no clear D. Between the trimmed V and J ends, which lost 3 bases and 6 bases, there was a span of 9 bases. The CDR3 contains 13 residues. Per the germline V gene, CDR1 is SNHLY and CDR2 is FYNNEI. In nucleotides, the CDR3 is TGTGCCAGCAGTGACATGGGCACTCAGCCCCAGCATTTT. Its translation is CASSDMGTQPQHF.

This chain joins TRBV6-1 and TRBJ2-7, with 9 bases aligning to TRBD2. The CDR3 spans 15 residues. Trimming cost V 4 bases and J 4 bases; bases outside gene matches: 8. Germline CDR1 MNHNS, CDR2 SASEGT. The CDR3: CASSVAGALSYEQYF. The CDR3 DNA sequence: TGTGCCAGCAGTGTAGCGGGAGCTCTTTCTTACGAGCAGTACTTC.

The chain recombines TRBV6-4 with TRBJ2-2, with TRBD2 identical over 7 bases. Germline V CDR1 and CDR2: MRHNA, SNTAGT. The junction had 4 bases not matched to a gene; V was cut back by 0 bases and J by 0 bases. The CDR3 has 17 residues. The CDR3 here is CASSDSSGGTNTGELFF. For the CDR3, the DNA is TGTGCCAGCAGTGACTCATCGGGAGGCACGAACACCGGGGAGCTGTTTTTT.

V gene TRBV6-6 combines with J gene TRBJ2-3; 7 bases align to TRBD2. CDR3 size: 14 residues. Germline V gene sequence: CDR1 MNHNY, CDR2 SVGAGI (reference sequence). Trimming took 11 bases from V and 3 from J; bases not matched to a gene: 11. In nucleotides, the CDR3 is TGTGCCGGATCTACTAGCGTACTAACAGATACGCAGTATTTT. Its protein is CAGSTSVLTDTQYF.

The chain is built from TRBV6-6 and TRBJ1-5; no clear D. V was cut by 3 bases and J by 0 bases, with 9 bases left in between. The germline CDR1 and CDR2 sequences are MNHNY and SVGAGI (reference sequence). The CDR3 totals 15 residues. CDR3 sequence: CASSYAEYSNQPQHF. Written as DNA, the CDR3 is TGTGCCAGCAGTTATGCGGAGTATAGCAATCAGCCCCAGCATTTT.

This chain joins TRBV28 and TRBJ2-3; D call uncertain. The CDR3 contains 13 residues. Germline V gives CDR1 MDHEN, CDR2 SYDVKM. Trimming shortened V by 6 bases and J by 1 base, and 8 bases separated the two germline ends. CDR3 nucleotide sequence: TGTGCCAGCAGCCTCCTCCGCACAGATACGCAGTATTTT. The encoded protein is CASSLLRTDTQYF.

CDR3 residues: CASSLRQEFSNTEAFF. In DNA form, the CDR3 reads TGCGCCAGCAGCTTGCGACAGGAGTTCTCGAACACTGAAGCTTTCTTT. The chain combines TRBV5-1 with TRBJ1-1; D may be TRBD1 (6 bases). CDR1 is SGHRS, CDR2 YFSETQ, per germline. The CDR3 covers 16 residues. V lost 1 base and J lost 1, with 14 bases in between.

The rearrangement uses TRBV20-1 and TRBJ2-1; D gene unclear. The V end was cut by 0 bases, the J end by 13 bases, with 10 bases between. CDR3 size: 11 residues. The germline gives CDR1 DFQATT, CDR2 SNEGSKA (reference sequence). The DNA for the CDR3 is TGCAGTGCTAGAGATGTGACTCGCCAGTTCTTC. Encoded protein: CSARDVTRQFF.

This clone was seen more than once but under ten times. The chain combines TRBV6-5 with TRBJ2-2, with 7 bases matching TRBD1. The V gene's germline CDR1 is MNHEY and CDR2 SVGAGI. V shed 4 bases, J shed 7 bases, and the junction held 6 bases outside the gene matches. The CDR3 is 14 amino acids. In DNA, the CDR3 is TGTGCCAGCAGTTGGAGACAGGGCGGCGGGGAGCTGTTTTTT. Encoded protein: CASSWRQGGGELFF.

V and J are TRBV28 and TRBJ1-4, with D perhaps TRBD1 (6 bases). Germline CDR1 is MDHEN and CDR2 is SYDVKM. The CDR3 has 15 amino acids. The V end was cut by 6 bases, the J end by 8 bases, with 19 bases between. The DNA for the CDR3 is TGTGCCAGCAGACCCCAGGGGACATGGGCGGAAAAACTGTTTTTT. Translation gives CASRPQGTWAEKLFF.

V and J are TRBV19 and TRBJ2-7, with TRBD2 matching 11 bases. V was clipped by 6 bases and J by 1 base; unmatched bases: 5. The CDR3 extends over 15 amino acids. Germline V lookup: CDR1 LNHDA, CDR2 SQIVND (reference sequence). The CDR3 region has the DNA TGTGCCAGTAGCTATACTAGCGGGGGTTCCTACGAGCAGTACTTC. The encoded protein is CASSYTSGGSYEQYF. Supplemented by reference TRBV19 and TRBJ2-7, the full variable domain reads DGGITQSPKYLFRKEGQNVTLSCEQNLNHDAMYWYRQDPGQGLRLIYYSQIVNDFQKGDIAEGYSVSREKKESFPLTVTSAQKNPTAFYLCASSYTSGGSYEQYFGPGTRLTVT.

The genes are TRBV5-5 and TRBJ2-7; 8 nucleotides line up with TRBD2. The V and J ends lost 5 bases and 2 bases, in that order; junction bases with no gene match: 6. The CDR3 sequence is 14 residues long. From germline, CDR1 is SGHKS and CDR2 YYEKEE (reference sequence). The CDR3 spells CASRPLADPYEQYF. CDR3 DNA sequence: TGTGCCAGCAGACCACTAGCGGATCCCTACGAGCAGTACTTC.

This clone was observed a single time. V gene TRBV28 combines with J gene TRBJ2-5, with 9 nucleotides matching TRBD1. This CDR3 region has 13 residues. After removal of 6 bases from V and 2 bases from J, the junction contained 1 base not matched to a gene. Germline V gene lookup returns CDR1 MDHEN and CDR2 SYDVKM. CDR3 region: CASRDRGQETQYF. Here the CDR3 DNA reads TGTGCCAGCAGAGACAGGGGGCAAGAGACCCAGTACTTC.

J is TRBJ2-1 and V is TRBV11-1; tentative D call: TRBD2 (6 bases). Germline V gene sequence: CDR1 SGHAT, CDR2 FQDESV (reference sequence). The V end was cut by 2 bases, the J end by 3 bases, with 11 bases between. This CDR3 comprises 15 residues. The CDR3 region is CASSLKGGIYNEQFF. CDR3 nucleotides: TGTGCCAGCAGCTTAAAGGGCGGGATCTACAATGAGCAGTTCTTC.

The gene calls are TRBV2 and TRBJ1-1; 7 bases map to TRBD1. This CDR3 has 14 amino acids. V shed 6 bases, J shed 4 bases, and the junction held 8 bases outside the gene matches. From germline, CDR1 is SNHLY and CDR2 FYNNEI. The DNA for the CDR3 is TGTGCCAGCAGAGGGGACAGAAAAATCACTGAAGCTTTCTTT. It codes for CASRGDRKITEAFF.

The chain carries TRBV5-1 and TRBJ1-2; TRBD1 agrees at 8 bases. The CDR3 extends over 13 amino acids. Germline lookup yields CDR1 SGHRS and CDR2 YFSETQ. After removal of 4 bases from V and 8 bases from J, the junction contained 7 bases not matched to a gene. This CDR3 reads CASSQGQGEGYTF. In DNA form, the CDR3 reads TGCGCCAGCAGCCAAGGACAGGGAGAAGGCTACACCTTC.

CDR3 sequence reads: CASSSLAGPSTDTQYF. The CDR3 coding sequence is TGTGCCAGCAGTTCCCTAGCGGGACCCAGCACAGATACGCAGTATTTT. This chain uses TRBV27 with TRBJ2-3; 9 bases match TRBD2. Germline values: CDR1 MNHEY, CDR2 SMNVEV (reference sequence). The CDR3 runs 16 residues. V lost 4 bases to trimming and J lost 0 bases; unmatched junction nucleotides: 5.